This T cell receptor (beta chain) was documented in a study of shared clonotypes between healthy human individuals. Whole-study findings and limits: Across a handful of donors, naive CD4 shared around 5.3%, naive CD8 under 4%, memory CD4 more than 2%, memory CD8 more than 0.35%.

As regards this clone: Its antigen is not identified.

Germline trimming cut 5 bases from V and 10 bases from J; bases unmatched to any gene: 9. The CDR3 runs 14 residues. The V gene's germline CDR1 is SGHTA and CDR2 FQGNSA. Generated by immunoSEQ multiplex PCR, the TCRdb table keeps only in-frame clones and is missing some. In the table there are about 2.4 million clones, 93% of which are singletons. This clonotype was obtained from a man aged 18 to 29 in good health. Some clones in this sample may be carry-over from other donors' samples. The chain recombines TRBV7-2 with TRBJ2-1, with TRBD2 identical over 9 bases. The material sequenced was naive CD4+ T cells from PBMCs. Sample subset: CD45RA+ positively selected. This CDR3 is CASSLGTSRREQFF. The CDR3, as DNA: TGTGCCAGCAGCCTGGGGACTAGCCGGAGGGAGCAGTTCTTC.